A single sample gave rise to the 27 T cell receptor beta chains below, sequenced in a study of metastatic and nonmetastatic thyroid tumors. TCRdb reanalyzed the PCR reads with MiXCR. The sample lists almost 5,500 clones, approximately 32% occurring once. Treatment of any kind had been given to no patient before thyroid surgery. The sample consisted of adjacent normal tissue. The receptors were gathered from a female donor with papillary thyroid cancer or a benign thyroid nodule (not recorded which). Some clones in this sample may be carry-over from other donors' samples.

The V and J genes are TRBV12-3 or TRBV12-4 and TRBJ1-2, with a weak D call TRBD1 (5 bases). Trimming cost V 3 bases and J 0 bases, with 8 bases left between them. This CDR3 is 14 amino acids long. The chain's CDR3 is CASSFQGSNYGYTF. CDR3 in DNA: TGTGCCAGCAGTTTCCAGGGTTCTAACTATGGCTACACCTTC.

This clone is labeled large (0.1 to 1%). The chain is built from TRBV6-1 and TRBJ2-5; 10 nucleotides line up with TRBD2. Germline V lookup: CDR1 MNHNS, CDR2 SASEGT. Losses at the gene ends were 6 bases for V and 5 bases for J; bases not matched to a gene: 9. CDR3 length equals 15 residues. CDR3 bases: TGTGCCAGCAGGGGTCTAGCGGGAGTCGGGGAGACCCAGTACTTC. Its translation: CASRGLAGVGETQYF.

This CDR3 is CAWSRVRTDTQYF. The CDR3 bases are TGTGCCTGGAGTAGGGTCAGGACAGATACGCAGTATTTT. The chain uses TRBV30 and TRBJ2-3; no clear D. The germline gives CDR1 GTSNPN, CDR2 SVGIG (reference sequence). Deletions cut 2 bases from V and 3 bases from J, with 9 bases between. This CDR3 region has 13 residues.

This chain links TRBV6-1 with TRBJ2-7, with D perhaps matching TRBD1 (5 bases). Trimming cost V 5 bases and J 0 bases, with 20 bases left between them. This CDR3 is built from 17 residues. The V gene's germline CDR1 is MNHNS and CDR2 SASEGT. The CDR3 DNA reads TGTGCCAGCAGTCAGGCTCACAGGTCACTCGGCTCCTACGAGCAGTACTTC. This gives the protein CASSQAHRSLGSYEQYF.

Here the CDR3 DNA reads TGTGCCAGCAGCCCAGCTTTAGGGTTTGGCGAGCAGTTCTTC. Protein sequence: CASSPALGFGEQFF. The V gene is TRBV7-9, the J gene TRBJ2-5; D remains unclear. The J call may be wrong; the DNA end is better matched by TRBJ2-1. CDR1 SEHNR and CDR2 FQNEAQ come from the germline V gene (reference sequence). The CDR3 has 14 amino acids.

The genes are TRBV19 and TRBJ1-1; D perhaps matches TRBD1 (5 bases). Germline V gives CDR1 LNHDA, CDR2 SQIVND (reference sequence). The CDR3 contains 15 residues. Trimming left V 7 bases short and J 4 bases short, with 19 bases between. The chain's CDR3 is CASMLGSFGGTEAFF. The CDR3 DNA reads TGTGCCAGTATGTTGGGGTCCTTCGGGGGCACTGAAGCTTTCTTT.

In this sample, this clone turned up a few times. This chain links TRBV6-1 with TRBJ1-5; D is perhaps TRBD1 (5 bases). Looked up from germline, CDR1 is MNHNS and CDR2 is SASEGT. The V end lost 3 bases, the J end lost 1 base, and 16 bases lay between the germline ends. The CDR3 contains 17 residues. The CDR3 DNA is TGTGCCAGCAGTGATGTCCAGGGTAAAGCCAGCAATCAGCCCCAGCATTTT. Translating it yields CASSDVQGKASNQPQHF.

V usage is TRBV7-9 and J usage is TRBJ2-1, with 9 bases matching TRBD2. V dropped 8 bases and J dropped 14; count of bases not matched to a gene: 10. In germline, CDR1 is SEHNR, CDR2 FQNEAQ (reference sequence). The CDR3 is made up of 12 amino acids. The CDR3 nucleotides read TGTGCCAGCTCCCGAGGCGGGAGGGCCGAGTTCTTC. The encoded protein is CASSRGGRAEFF.

V and J are TRBV7-2 and TRBJ2-2; D not resolved. The CDR3 runs 10 residues. The germline V gene encodes CDR1 SGHTA and CDR2 FQGNSA. Trimming left V 1 base short and J 11 bases short, with 2 bases between. CDR3 sequence reads: CASSLGELFF. The CDR3 DNA reads TGTGCCAGCAGCTTAGGTGAGCTGTTTTTT.

The chain is built from TRBV10-2 and TRBJ2-1, with D possibly being TRBD1 or TRBD2 (5 bases each). This CDR3 contains 13 residues. Germline values: CDR1 WSHSY, CDR2 SAAADI. V was cut by 0 bases and J by 9 bases, with 9 bases left in between. CDR3 DNA: TGCGCCAGCAGTGAGTCCGAGGGGTCTGAGCAGTTCTTC. Amino acid sequence: CASSESEGSEQFF.

In its sample, this clone was seen a few times. The J gene is TRBJ2-1, the V gene TRBV28; TRBD2 might be the D (5 bases). The germline CDR1 and CDR2 sequences are MDHEN and SYDVKM. The CDR3 loop spans 16 amino acids. The V end lost 5 bases, the J end lost 7 bases, and 21 bases lay between the germline ends. CDR3 amino acids: CASSSYMGSRENEQFF. The CDR3 nucleotides are TGTGCCAGCAGTAGCTACATGGGAAGTCGGGAAAATGAGCAGTTCTTC.

This clone is classed as medium-sized (0.01 to 0.1%). V usage is TRBV9 and J usage is TRBJ1-1, with D unresolved. V lost 0 bases and J lost 5, with 14 bases in between. This CDR3 is 15 amino acids long. Germline CDR1 is SGDLS and CDR2 is YYNGEE. The chain's CDR3 is CASSVGEGPWTEAFF. CDR3 bases: TGTGCCAGCAGCGTAGGTGAGGGCCCGTGGACTGAAGCTTTCTTT.

The rearrangement links TRBV5-1 to TRBJ2-5; TRBD1 aligns across 9 bases. CDR1 SGHRS and CDR2 YFSETQ come from the germline V gene. The CDR3 totals 15 residues. V was clipped by 0 bases and J by 2 bases; unmatched bases: 2. CDR3 bases: TGCGCCAGCAGCTTGGGGGACAGGGTACAAGAGACCCAGTACTTC. This translates into CASSLGDRVQETQYF.

By sample share, this clone is large. J is TRBJ2-7 and V is TRBV27; 7 positions agree with TRBD1. CDR1 is MNHEY and CDR2 is SMNVEV in the germline V gene (reference sequence). V shed 8 bases, J shed 0 bases, and the junction held 7 bases outside the gene matches. The CDR3 is made up of 14 amino acids. The CDR3 DNA follows: TGTGCCAGCTCCGGACAGGACTCCTCCTACGAGCAGTACTTC. Amino acids: CASSGQDSSYEQYF.

This chain links TRBV6-1 with TRBJ1-2; 10 nucleotides match TRBD1. CDR3 length: 13 residues. Unmatched junction bases numbered 2, after V lost 3 bases and J lost 7 bases. Germline assignment: CDR1 MNHNS and CDR2 SASEGT. CDR3 sequence: CASSEGTGVGYTF. The CDR3 nucleotides are TGTGCCAGCAGTGAGGGGACAGGGGTTGGCTACACCTTC.

This clone was seen repeatedly, ten times or more. This sequence joins TRBV9 and TRBJ2-3, with unresolved D. The CDR3 runs to 15 residues. Trimming took 3 bases from V and 0 from J, leaving 11 bases between them. Germline V gene sequence: CDR1 SGDLS, CDR2 YYNGEE. CDR3 sequence: CASSANGESTDTQYF. For the CDR3, the DNA is TGTGCCAGCAGCGCGAACGGCGAGAGCACAGATACGCAGTATTTT.

With regard to this clone: The junction departs from the called germline gene at one end, perhaps through a read error. Other nucleotide sequences from this sample produce the same CDR3. V and J are TRBV20-1 and TRBJ1-2, with D possibly TRBD1 on 6 matching bases. CDR3 length: 12 residues. From germline, CDR1 is DFQATT and CDR2 SNEGSKA (reference sequence). Here the CDR3 DNA reads TGTAGTGCTAGTAGGACAGACTATGGCTACACCTTC. The encoded protein is CSASRTDYGYTF.

This clone was seen once. This chain links TRBV5-5 with TRBJ1-2; D possibly corresponds to TRBD1 (5 bases). Looked up from germline, CDR1 is SGHKS and CDR2 is YYEKEE (reference sequence). Between the trimmed V and J ends, which lost 5 bases and 4 bases, there was a span of 15 bases. The CDR3 totals 14 residues. This CDR3 is CASRSVGQIYGYTF. The CDR3 DNA is TGTGCCAGCAGGTCGGTGGGGCAGATCTATGGCTACACCTTC.

This clone has more than one count but fewer than ten. Written as DNA, the CDR3 is TGTGCCAGCAGAGACCATGGGCAACGCGGATACGGCTACACCTTC. Protein product: CASRDHGQRGYGYTF. The rearrangement joins TRBV6-5 to TRBJ1-2; D unclear. Germline V lookup: CDR1 MNHEY, CDR2 SVGAGI. The V end was cut by 6 bases, the J end by 8 bases, with 22 bases between. The CDR3 has 15 residues.

V gene TRBV19 combines with J gene TRBJ2-6; D not certain. The V gene lost 3 bases and the J gene lost 0 bases, with 12 bases spanning the gap. Germline values: CDR1 LNHDA, CDR2 SQIVND (reference sequence). The CDR3 spans 17 residues. The CDR3 region has the DNA TGTGCCAGTAGTATTGGGTACAGTTACTCTGGGGCCAACGTCCTGACTTTC. Translated: CASSIGYSYSGANVLTF.

The J gene is TRBJ1-3, the V gene TRBV6-1; D remains unclear. The length of the CDR3 is 13 residues. The V end lost 6 bases, the J end lost 0 bases, and 6 bases lay between the germline ends. Per germline, CDR1 MNHNS and CDR2 SASEGT. CDR3: CASRPSSGNTIYF. Written as DNA, the CDR3 is TGTGCCAGCAGACCGAGCTCTGGAAACACCATATATTTT.

The chain couples TRBV11-2 to TRBJ2-7, with D unresolved. With 1 base removed from V and 3 bases from J, the gap between germline ends came to 7 bases. The V gene's germline CDR1 is SGHAT and CDR2 FQNNGV. The CDR3 contains 13 residues. This CDR3 reads CASSLVGNYEQYF. As DNA, the CDR3 is TGTGCCAGCAGCTTAGTTGGCAACTACGAGCAGTACTTC.

The table lists this clone with a few counts. One end of the junction varies from germline; a read error may be responsible. The chain links TRBV12-3 or TRBV12-4 to TRBJ2-1; perhaps TRBD2 as D (6 bases). The CDR3 has 15 residues. CDR3 sequence: CASILGGTLRNEQFF. CDR3 DNA sequence: TGTGCCAGCATTTTAGGTGGGACTCTCAGGAATGAGCAGTTCTTC.

In this sample, this clone is medium-sized. The gene calls are TRBV7-9 and TRBJ2-7; TRBD2 might be the D (6 bases). This CDR3 spans 14 amino acids. In germline, CDR1 is SEHNR, CDR2 FQNEAQ (reference sequence). With 3 bases removed from V and 5 bases from J, the gap between germline ends came to 14 bases. CDR3 loop: CASSLGGVSDEQYF. CDR3 coding DNA: TGTGCCAGCAGCTTGGGGGGAGTATCCGACGAGCAGTACTTC.

The DNA of the CDR3 is TGTGCCAGCAGTTACGAATATGGCTACACCTTC. It encodes CASSYEYGYTF. The chain employs TRBV2 and TRBJ1-2; no clear D gene. Trimming removed 5 bases from V and 5 bases from J, with 6 bases in between. Germline V CDR1 and CDR2: SNHLY, FYNNEI. The CDR3 contains 11 residues.

The rearrangement links TRBV9 to TRBJ2-3; D possibly corresponds to TRBD2 (7 bases). CDR1 is SGDLS, CDR2 YYNGEE, per germline. Trimming took off 4 bases at V and 2 bases at J, with 17 bases between the two ends. The CDR3 is 16 residues long. The CDR3 nucleotides are TGTGCCAGCAGCCCCAGGAGGGGGGGCCCCACAGATACGCAGTATTTT. Amino acids: CASSPRRGGPTDTQYF. The whole variable domain, remainder taken from reference TRBV9 and TRBJ2-3, is DSGVTQTPKHLITATGQRVTLRCSPRSGDLSVYWYQQSLDQGLQFLIQYYNGEERAKGNILERFSAQQFPDLHSELNLSSLELGDSALYFCASSPRRGGPTDTQYFGPGTRLTVL.

This clone was counted between two and nine times. This rearrangement joins TRBV28 to TRBJ1-5, with D possibly matching TRBD1 (5 bases). V dropped 6 bases and J dropped 4 bases, with 13 bases sitting between them. CDR1 and CDR2 from the germline V gene are MDHEN and SYDVKM. CDR3 length: 14 residues. CDR3 residues: CASRPGTVNQPQHF. CDR3 nucleotide sequence: TGTGCCAGCAGACCTGGGACGGTGAATCAGCCCCAGCATTTT.